The 7 T cell receptor beta chains given below trace back to one sample, sequenced in a study of OX40 agonist ivuxolimab in advanced cancers. Here immunoSEQ multiplex PCR was the method, and the copy in TCRdb shows in-frame clones only, minus some. The table shows tens of thousands of clones, with 84% occurring only once. Sequenced material: CD4+ or CD8+ T cells sorted from blood, taken in a trial of the OX40 agonist ivuxolimab. The source of these receptors is an adult with an advanced solid tumor such as melanoma, head and neck, liver or kidney cancer.

For this clone: At one boundary the junction diverges from the germline segment, which might be a read error. The V and J genes are TRBV16 and TRBJ2-7; 9 bases are shared with TRBD1. This CDR3 is built from 14 residues. Germline values: CDR1 KGHSY, CDR2 FQNENV. The CDR3 DNA sequence: TGTGCCAGCAGCCTTCGCCAGGGACAGGGAATATCCCTTTTC. It codes for CASSLRQGQGISLF.

This chain uses TRBV6-5 with TRBJ1-2, with a tentative D call TRBD1 (6 bases). Germline V CDR1 and CDR2: MNHEY, SVGAGI. V gave up 1 base and J gave up 6 bases, with 9 bases separating them. CDR3 size: 13 residues. The CDR3 protein is CASSYWQGNGYTF. CDR3 nucleotide sequence: TGTGCCAGCAGTTACTGGCAGGGGAATGGCTACACCTTC.

This chain joins TRBV4-3 and TRBJ2-3; a possible D gene is TRBD2 (5 bases). The V and J ends lost 0 bases and 3 bases respectively, with 7 bases between them. Germline lookup yields CDR1 LGHNA and CDR2 YSLEER. The CDR3 is 14 amino acids. The CDR3 nucleotides read TGCGCCAGCAGCCAAGATCGCGGGACAGATACGCAGTATTTT. Translating gives CASSQDRGTDTQYF.

The rearrangement links TRBV7-2 to TRBJ2-5, with 8 bases that match TRBD1. After removal of 4 bases from V and 4 bases from J, the junction contained 2 bases not matched to a gene. Germline assignment: CDR1 SGHTA and CDR2 FQGNSA. This CDR3 spans 13 amino acids. CDR3 DNA: TGTGCCAGCAGCTCAGACAGGGGAGAGACCCAGTACTTC. It codes for CASSSDRGETQYF.

The J gene is TRBJ1-1, the V gene TRBV6-6; 7 nucleotides line up with TRBD1. The CDR3 consists of 14 residues. After removal of 4 bases from V and 3 bases from J, the junction contained 5 bases not matched to a gene. In germline, CDR1 is MNHNY, CDR2 SVGAGI (reference sequence). For the CDR3, the DNA is TGTGCCAGCAGTTTTCGACAGGGCGACACTGAAGCTTTCTTT. Translated: CASSFRQGDTEAFF.

This rearrangement joins TRBV20-1 to TRBJ1-6; TRBD1 might be the D (5 bases). CDR1 and CDR2 (germline): DFQATT, SNEGSKA (reference sequence). This CDR3 region has 11 residues. With 3 bases removed from V and 10 bases from J, the gap between germline ends came to 7 bases. CDR3 sequence reads: CSASSGSPLHF. CDR3 nucleotide sequence: TGCAGTGCTAGTTCAGGGTCACCCCTCCACTTT.

In DNA form, the CDR3 reads TGTGCCAGCAGCCCCCCGGAGGGGGCCATCTATGGCTACACCTTC. This encodes CASSPPEGAIYGYTF. The chain has TRBV11-2 and TRBJ1-2; TRBD1 matches 7 bases. This CDR3 spans 15 amino acids. Trimming removed 5 bases from V and 4 bases from J; junction bases left unmatched: 10. CDR1 and CDR2 from the germline V gene are SGHAT and FQNNGV.